This T cell receptor beta chain was obtained from a study of blood T cell repertoires in COVID-19. Study details: From T cells, B-cell-depleted T cells, or PBMCs came the material, which was cDNA or gDNA.

How the authors handled the data: Cell counts per sample came from amplifying reference gene primers. Measured with immunoSEQ multiplex PCR; TCRdb has only the in-frame clones, and not every one. V and J calls plus clone size are reproduced from that table; the DNA served to infer D and trimming. The sample records about 470,000 clones, about nine tenths being singletons. Among Cohort 3 donors, those recovered had two negative PCRs, clearance, or symptom resolution. This sequence was found in a woman under 30 who had recovered from COVID-19. The specimen sequenced was PBMCs or T cells enriched from blood (not recorded which).

The CDR3 region has the DNA TGTGCCAGCAGCCAAGAGTCCCTAGCGGGATACAATGAGCAGTTCTTC. Amino acid sequence: CASSQESLAGYNEQFF. The J gene is TRBJ2-1, the V gene TRBV3-1 (or the pseudogene TRBV3-2); 9 bases fit TRBD2. Germline V lookup: CDR1 LGHDT, CDR2 YNNKEL (reference sequence). The CDR3 covers 16 residues. V lost 0 bases and J lost 4; bases outside the gene matches: 4.